Presented here are 2 T cell receptor beta chains from one specimen sequenced in a study of OX40 agonist ivuxolimab in advanced cancers. TCRdb keeps only in-frame clones here, not all; method: immunoSEQ multiplex PCR. Of some 10,000 clones listed, 76% were seen once; the top ten hold approximately 22%. This specimen was CD4+ or CD8+ T cells sorted from blood, taken in a trial of the OX40 agonist ivuxolimab. All receptors come from an adult with an advanced solid tumor such as melanoma, head and neck, liver or kidney cancer.

This clone was detected only a few times. The rearrangement joins TRBV2 to TRBJ2-3; D unresolved. Trimming left V 3 bases short and J 4 bases short, with 8 bases between. CDR1 is SNHLY, CDR2 FYNNEI, per germline. The CDR3 is 13 residues long. The CDR3 is CASSDVVSDTQYF. The CDR3 coding sequence is TGTGCCAGCAGTGATGTGGTTTCAGATACGCAGTATTTT.

The V gene is TRBV18, the J gene TRBJ2-3, with TRBD2 matching over 7 bases. Trimming took 8 bases from V and 6 from J; bases not matched to a gene: 2. In germline, CDR1 is KGHSH, CDR2 LQKENI. CDR3 length: 11 residues. CDR3 in amino acids: CASGGDDTQYF. The CDR3 DNA follows: TGTGCCAGCGGGGGGGACGATACGCAGTATTTT.